This TCR beta chain is from a study of cytomegalovirus exposure and HLA in healthy donors. For the study at large: Later analysis reported that the 110 or so validation repertoires shared the platform of the roughly 710 first-cohort repertoires.

Method: immunoSEQ multiplex PCR; TCRdb's copy keeps in-frame clones and lacks some. The table lists 200,000 to 250,000 clones, around 87% of them singletons. In regard to this clone: Its antigen remains unknown.

Study-wide results and limits: According to a subsequent analysis, TCR clusters from the first cohort were inclined to appear together in the 120 validation repertoires. A few CMV-associated chains proved CMV antigen-specific in vitro. The study listed 150 to 200 cytomegalovirus-associated TCR beta chains.

V was cut by 0 bases and J by 7 bases, with 15 bases left in between. Germline V gene lookup returns CDR1 MGHDK and CDR2 SYGVNS. CDR3 length: 15 amino acids. J is TRBJ1-2 and V is TRBV25-1, with D perhaps TRBD1 (6 bases). The source of this sequence is a woman aged 18-29 years in good health and CMV-seropositive. Sequenced material: PBMCs. CDR3 bases: TGTGCCAGCAGTGAATACTCTGGGCAGGGGATTGGCTACACCTTC. Translating gives CASSEYSGQGIGYTF.